These 24 T cell receptor beta chains came from one sample sequenced in a study of monozygotic twins with inflammatory bowel disease. TCRdb reanalyzed the 5' RACE reads and collapses them to one entry per CDR3 protein, without DNA. The sample's table shows some 210,000 distinct CDR3 sequences. Sequenced input: blood. Source of these receptors: a human donor with ulcerative colitis or Crohn's disease, or a healthy co-twin of an affected twin (not recorded which).

The chain employs TRBV5-6 and TRBJ1-1; TCRdb returns TRBD1, unconfirmable since there is no DNA. In germline, CDR1 is SGHDT, CDR2 YYEEEE. The CDR3 is 14 amino acids. The CDR3 here is CASSLDRAVTEAFF.

The J gene is TRBJ2-2, the V gene TRBV3-1; with no DNA, the TCRdb D assignment of TRBD1 cannot be verified. CDR1 is LGHDT, CDR2 YNNKEL, per germline (reference sequence). The CDR3 contains 16 residues. The chain's CDR3 is CASSQILTGRSGELFF.

This chain uses TRBV20-1 with TRBJ1-6; no DNA is available, so the TRBD1 call from TCRdb remains unchecked. Germline V gene lookup returns CDR1 DFQATT and CDR2 SNEGSKA (reference sequence). The CDR3 contains 16 residues. This CDR3 reads CSATRDGYLYNSPLHF.

V gene TRBV5-1 combines with J gene TRBJ1-1. The CDR3 spans 14 residues. CDR1 and CDR2 from the germline V gene are SGHRS and YFSETQ. CDR3: CASSINYPATEAFF. Complete variable domain (other parts from reference TRBV5-1 and TRBJ1-1): KAGVTQTPRYLIKTRGQQVTLSCSPISGHRSVSWYQQTPGQGLQFLFEYFSETQRNKGNFPGRFSGRQFSNSRSEMNVSTLELGDSALYLCASSINYPATEAFFGQGTRLTVV.

The chain couples TRBV20-1 to TRBJ2-5; TCRdb's D call of TRBD2 is untestable without DNA. The CDR3 loop spans 14 amino acids. Germline CDR1 DFQATT, CDR2 SNEGSKA (reference sequence). The CDR3 here is CSARDSAGRETQYF.

V gene TRBV29-1 combines with J gene TRBJ1-1; the TRBD1 assignment by TCRdb is unverifiable without DNA. Germline V lookup: CDR1 SQVTM, CDR2 ANQGSEA. This CDR3 is built from 14 residues. This CDR3 is CSFLPGQGYTEAFF.

The chain recombines TRBV5-1 with TRBJ2-1; TCRdb selects TRBD1, and the lack of DNA leaves this call unchecked. CDR3 size: 14 residues. CDR1 SGHRS and CDR2 YFSETQ come from the germline V gene. CDR3 sequence reads: CASRHDSTSNEQFF.

The chain links TRBV7-2 to TRBJ2-2; checking the TCRdb D call of TRBD1 is not possible without DNA. The CDR3 loop spans 14 amino acids. Germline CDR1 and CDR2: SGHTA and FQGNSA. CDR3 region: CASSRTGMPGELFF.

The chain uses TRBV5-1 and TRBJ1-2; TCRdb gives TRBD1 as the D gene, but with no DNA this cannot be confirmed. The CDR3 runs 15 residues. CDR1 is SGHRS, CDR2 YFSETQ, per germline. CDR3 sequence: CASSPEGQGGYGYTF. Complete variable domain (other parts from reference TRBV5-1 and TRBJ1-2): KAGVTQTPRYLIKTRGQQVTLSCSPISGHRSVSWYQQTPGQGLQFLFEYFSETQRNKGNFPGRFSGRQFSNSRSEMNVSTLELGDSALYLCASSPEGQGGYGYTFGSGTRLTVV.

The chain employs TRBV4-1 and TRBJ1-1. CDR1 is MGHRA, CDR2 YSYEKL, per germline. The CDR3 extends over 14 amino acids. CDR3 loop: CASSLKELNTEAFF.

The chain couples TRBV5-1 to TRBJ1-6; TCRdb designates TRBD1, a call that cannot be tested without DNA. CDR1 and CDR2 from the germline V gene are SGHRS and YFSETQ. The CDR3 is 15 residues long. CDR3: CASSLSGADNSPLHF.

CDR3 amino acids: CASSLVRLRDTEAFF. The V and J genes are TRBV12-3 or TRBV12-4 and TRBJ1-1. The CDR3 is 15 residues long.

The chain is built from TRBV12-3 or TRBV12-4 and TRBJ1-1. The CDR3 is 15 residues long. Here the CDR3 reads CASSRGGVLNTEAFF.

This chain links TRBV15 with TRBJ2-2; the D call from TCRdb, TRBD1, cannot be confirmed without DNA. From germline, CDR1 is LNHNV and CDR2 YYDKDF (reference sequence). The CDR3 is made up of 14 amino acids. The CDR3 spells CATSPGPNTGELFF.

The CDR3: CASSLVSGNGEQFF. The chain couples TRBV5-5 to TRBJ2-1. Looked up from germline, CDR1 is SGHKS and CDR2 is YYEKEE (reference sequence). The CDR3 is made up of 14 amino acids.

The genes are TRBV3-1 and TRBJ2-1; TCRdb gives TRBD2 as the D gene, but with no DNA this cannot be confirmed. There are 17 residues in the CDR3. CDR1 LGHDT and CDR2 YNNKEL come from the germline V gene (reference sequence). The CDR3 region is CASSLAQAGGSNNEQFF.

The chain is built from TRBV7-9 and TRBJ2-6. Germline CDR1 and CDR2: SEHNR and FQNEAQ (reference sequence). The CDR3 runs 12 residues. CDR3 protein: CASRKMANVLTF.

The chain is built from TRBV12-3 or TRBV12-4 and TRBJ1-1; as DNA is missing, the TRBD1 call by TCRdb cannot be tested. The CDR3 covers 15 residues. This chain's CDR3 is CASSSQGALGTEAFF.

J is TRBJ1-6 and V is TRBV4-1; TCRdb's assignment of TRBD1 cannot be checked, as there is no DNA. CDR1 is MGHRA, CDR2 YSYEKL, per germline. The CDR3 consists of 14 residues. The CDR3 reads CASSQQGHNSPLHF.

V is TRBV9 and J is TRBJ2-2. Germline CDR1 and CDR2: SGDLS and YYNGEE. CDR3 length equals 12 residues. CDR3 amino acids: CASINDTGELFF.

The J gene is TRBJ2-7, the V gene TRBV7-2. Germline loops: CDR1 SGHTA, CDR2 FQGNSA. The CDR3 length is 14 residues. The CDR3 is CASSLVTGSYEQYF.

This chain connects TRBV20-1 to TRBJ2-5; the D call from TCRdb, TRBD2, cannot be confirmed without DNA. Germline V gene lookup returns CDR1 DFQATT and CDR2 SNEGSKA (reference sequence). The CDR3 length is 18 residues. CDR3 sequence: CSAPGRSGDIRGQETQYF.

The chain uses TRBV5-1 and TRBJ2-2. The CDR3 loop spans 13 amino acids. Germline V gives CDR1 SGHRS, CDR2 YFSETQ. The CDR3 loop is CASSLQDTGELFF.

The rearrangement links TRBV27 to TRBJ2-1; TCRdb's assignment of TRBD1 cannot be checked, as there is no DNA. The CDR3 is 14 residues long. From germline, CDR1 is MNHEY and CDR2 SMNVEV (reference sequence). The chain's CDR3 is CASSLDSYYNEQFF.